Below, one T cell receptor (beta chain) is given with its context. Trimming left V 6 bases short and J 11 bases short, with 19 bases between. Germline lookup yields CDR1 MNHEY and CDR2 SVGEGT. The CDR3 sequence is 13 residues long. The data originate from a study of blood T cell repertoires in COVID-19. Study overall: There were acute and convalescent COVID-19 samples, and they came from the United States, Italy and Spain.

The authors' processing: Amplified reference gene primers provided the basis for estimating nucleated cell counts. Clones were sequenced by immunoSEQ multiplex PCR, and TCRdb holds only the in-frame ones, with some missing. The V and J calls and the clone size are those of that table, but D and trimming were determined from the DNA. This sample has 330,000 or so clones; roughly 90% occur once, and the top ten carry roughly 20%. Individuals drawn from under 30 US areas were roughly 18 to 89 years old. Assignment of participants to cohorts was predicated upon participant-reported clinical history. The material sequenced was PBMCs or T cells enriched from blood (not recorded which). The sequence was collected from a woman aged 25 to 39 who had recovered from COVID-19. J is TRBJ1-1 and V is TRBV6-2 or TRBV6-3; possible D gene TRBD1, 6 bases. The DNA of the CDR3 is TGTGCCAGCAGCCCGGCCGGGGCAGGGGAGGCTTTCTTT. Protein sequence: CASSPAGAGEAFF.